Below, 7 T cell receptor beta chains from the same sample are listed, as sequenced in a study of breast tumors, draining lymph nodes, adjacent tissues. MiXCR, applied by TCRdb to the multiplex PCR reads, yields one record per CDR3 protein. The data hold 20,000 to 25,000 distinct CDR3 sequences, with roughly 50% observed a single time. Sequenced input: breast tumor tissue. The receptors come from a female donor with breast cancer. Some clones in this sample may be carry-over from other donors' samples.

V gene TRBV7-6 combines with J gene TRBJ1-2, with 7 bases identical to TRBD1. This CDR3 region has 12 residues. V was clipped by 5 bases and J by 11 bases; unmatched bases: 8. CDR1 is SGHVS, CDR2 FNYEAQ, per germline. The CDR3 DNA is TGTGCCAGCAGCACCAGACAGGGCGGATACACCTTC. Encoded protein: CASSTRQGGYTF. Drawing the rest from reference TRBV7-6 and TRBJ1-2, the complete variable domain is GAGVSQSPRYKVTKRGQDVALRCDPISGHVSLYWYRQALGQGPEFLTYFNYEAQQDKSGLPNDRFSAERPEGSISTLTIQRTEQRDSAMYRCASSTRQGGYTFGSGTRLTVV.

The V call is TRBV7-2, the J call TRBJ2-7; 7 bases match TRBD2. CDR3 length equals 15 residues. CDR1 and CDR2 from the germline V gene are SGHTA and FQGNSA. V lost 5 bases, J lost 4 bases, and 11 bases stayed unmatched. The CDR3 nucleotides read TGTGCCAGCAGCAAAGGGGCTAGCGGATGGTACGAGCAGTACTTC. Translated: CASSKGASGWYEQYF.

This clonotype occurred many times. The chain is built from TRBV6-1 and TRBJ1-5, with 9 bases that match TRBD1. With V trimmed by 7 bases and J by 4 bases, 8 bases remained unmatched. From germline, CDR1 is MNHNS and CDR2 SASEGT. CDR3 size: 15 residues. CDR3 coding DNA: TGTGCCAGCATCGGACAGGGGAGGTTAAATCAGCCCCAGCATTTT. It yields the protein CASIGQGRLNQPQHF.

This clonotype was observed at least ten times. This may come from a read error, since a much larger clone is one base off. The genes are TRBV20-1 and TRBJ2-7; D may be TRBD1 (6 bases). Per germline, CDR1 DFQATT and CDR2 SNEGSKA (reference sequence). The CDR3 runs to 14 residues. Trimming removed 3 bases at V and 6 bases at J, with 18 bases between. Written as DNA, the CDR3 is TGCAGTGCTAGTTTCGGGACAAAGGGGTCCGAGCAGTACTTC. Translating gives CSASFGTKGSEQYF.

The CDR3 here is CSALGAGLADNEQFF. The CDR3 DNA reads as TGCAGTGCCCTGGGGGCGGGACTAGCGGACAATGAGCAGTTCTTC. The chain joins TRBV20-1 to TRBJ2-1; 11 bases line up with TRBD2. V was pared by 6 bases and J by 5 bases, with 9 bases of the junction left unmatched. CDR1 is DFQATT and CDR2 is SNEGSKA in the germline V gene (reference sequence). The CDR3 extends over 15 amino acids.

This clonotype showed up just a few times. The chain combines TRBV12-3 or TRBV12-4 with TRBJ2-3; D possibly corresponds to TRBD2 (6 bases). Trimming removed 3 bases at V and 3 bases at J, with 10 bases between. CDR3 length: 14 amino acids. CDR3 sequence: CASSFGGATDTQYF. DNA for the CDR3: TGTGCCAGCAGTTTCGGAGGGGCGACAGATACGCAGTATTTT.

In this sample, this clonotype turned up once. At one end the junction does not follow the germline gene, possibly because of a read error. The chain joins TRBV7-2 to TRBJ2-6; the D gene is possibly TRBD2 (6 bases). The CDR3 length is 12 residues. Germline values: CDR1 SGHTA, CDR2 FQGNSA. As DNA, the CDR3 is TGTGCCGGCAGCCAAGGAGGGGATGTCCTGACTTTC. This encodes CAGSQGGDVLTF.